This is a list of T cell receptor beta chains from one sample in a study of blood T cell repertoires in COVID-19. The data were produced by immunoSEQ multiplex PCR, yet TCRdb's version contains in-frame clones alone and is incomplete. The sample records 310,000 or so clones, about nine tenths being singletons. Sequenced material: peripheral blood. The receptor source for this set is a woman aged 25 to 39 with COVID-19, enrolled during active disease. Each CDR3 is given without its conserved first and last residue.

V gene: TRBV7-9; J gene: TRBJ1-1; CDR3 protein: ASRPGTGYTEAF
V gene: TRBV27; J gene: TRBJ2-5; CDR3 protein: ASSFRQGGTQY
V gene: TRBV4-1; J gene: TRBJ1-2; CDR3 protein: ASSQPPPGMGYGYT
V gene: TRBV7-9; J gene: TRBJ1-4; CDR3 protein: ASSFSGINEKLF
V gene: TRBV18; J gene: TRBJ2-2; CDR3 protein: ASSPGLNTGELF
V gene: TRBV28; J gene: TRBJ1-5; CDR3 protein: ASSLLNQPQH
V gene: TRBV15; J gene: TRBJ2-7; CDR3 protein: ATSRTENPGEQY
V gene: TRBV7-2; J gene: TRBJ1-2; CDR3 protein: ASSLGTSYGYT
V gene: TRBV9; J gene: TRBJ2-1; CDR3 protein: ASSVAMGPSYNEQF
V gene: TRBV3-1/TRBV3-2; J gene: TRBJ2-1; CDR3 protein: ASSQSREQF
V gene: TRBV13; J gene: TRBJ1-2; CDR3 protein: ASSLGGRENYGYT
V gene: TRBV5-5; J gene: TRBJ2-7; CDR3 protein: ASSFGSGGSYEQY
V gene: TRBV9; J gene: TRBJ1-4; CDR3 protein: ASSVGNEGGEKLF
V gene: TRBV7-2; J gene: TRBJ2-7; CDR3 protein: ASSFGQGYEQY
V gene: TRBV30; J gene: TRBJ1-6; CDR3 protein: AWQGQGSYNSPLH
V gene: TRBV6-2/TRBV6-3; J gene: TRBJ2-7; CDR3 protein: ASSYPDRGWSYEQY
V gene: TRBV9; J gene: TRBJ2-3; CDR3 protein: ASSRGQGWSDTQY
V gene: TRBV24-1; J gene: TRBJ1-2; CDR3 protein: ATSEPYFLGGYT
V gene: TRBV19; J gene: TRBJ2-2; CDR3 protein: ASSRRDYTGELF
V gene: TRBV25-1; J gene: TRBJ2-2; CDR3 protein: ASREGRGELF
V gene: TRBV27; J gene: TRBJ2-5; CDR3 protein: ASSLVGGTQY
V gene: TRBV7-8; J gene: TRBJ2-7; CDR3 protein: ASSDPRTSGSDEQY
V gene: TRBV7-8; J gene: TRBJ1-5; CDR3 protein: ASSPVRVTNQPQH
V gene: TRBV5-6; J gene: TRBJ2-7; CDR3 protein: ASSSGDSYEQY
V gene: TRBV5-4; J gene: TRBJ1-3; CDR3 protein: ASSFRNTIY
V gene: TRBV10-2; J gene: TRBJ1-5; CDR3 protein: ASSGTGNQPQH
V gene: TRBV5-4; J gene: TRBJ2-2; CDR3 protein: ASSPGLAGLTGELF
V gene: TRBV27; J gene: TRBJ1-1; CDR3 protein: ASTRAGRENTEAF
V gene: TRBV5-5; J gene: TRBJ2-5; CDR3 protein: ASSLQRDKSGQETQY
V gene: TRBV28; J gene: TRBJ2-1; CDR3 protein: ASSLWEQGNEQF
V gene: TRBV14; J gene: TRBJ1-2; CDR3 protein: ASSQVRTGDRGYT
V gene: TRBV9; J gene: TRBJ2-5; CDR3 protein: ASSETGGWETQY
V gene: TRBV5-1; J gene: TRBJ2-7; CDR3 protein: ASSSVAGVPEQY
V gene: TRBV30; J gene: TRBJ1-1; CDR3 protein: AWRETGAHTEAF
V gene: TRBV6-5; J gene: TRBJ2-7; CDR3 protein: ASSAGTSGSYEQY
V gene: TRBV9; J gene: TRBJ2-3; CDR3 protein: ASSPGRAGTDTQY
V gene: TRBV2; J gene: TRBJ2-7; CDR3 protein: ASLGLAGNTPYEQY
V gene: TRBV27; J gene: TRBJ2-7; CDR3 protein: ASSFRRQGGMWEQY
V gene: TRBV6-5; J gene: TRBJ1-5; CDR3 protein: ASRTTGADNQPQH
V gene: TRBV5-4; J gene: TRBJ1-1; CDR3 protein: ASSLGRVNTEAF
V gene: TRBV15; J gene: TRBJ2-2; CDR3 protein: ATYRGGATGELF
V gene: TRBV6-5; J gene: TRBJ2-3; CDR3 protein: ASSPLAGGSYTQY
V gene: TRBV4-1; J gene: TRBJ2-7; CDR3 protein: ASSPRLAGGVYEQY
V gene: TRBV7-2; J gene: TRBJ2-3; CDR3 protein: ASSARTSGRFLDTQY
V gene: TRBV4-1; J gene: TRBJ2-4; CDR3 protein: ASSRSGQGIENIQY
V gene: TRBV6-4; J gene: TRBJ2-7; CDR3 protein: ASSFHSRDSTYEQY
V gene: TRBV2; J gene: TRBJ1-2; CDR3 protein: ASRVTEIHNYGYT
V gene: TRBV7-8; J gene: TRBJ2-7; CDR3 protein: ASSPMASGSYEQY
V gene: TRBV21-1; J gene: TRBJ1-1; CDR3 protein: ASSCHPGYTEAF
V gene: TRBV27; J gene: TRBJ2-2; CDR3 protein: ASSLNGHSGELF
V gene: TRBV19; J gene: TRBJ2-2; CDR3 protein: ASIGGPARRNTGELF
V gene: TRBV29-1; J gene: TRBJ2-1; CDR3 protein: SVSGTGGSNEQF